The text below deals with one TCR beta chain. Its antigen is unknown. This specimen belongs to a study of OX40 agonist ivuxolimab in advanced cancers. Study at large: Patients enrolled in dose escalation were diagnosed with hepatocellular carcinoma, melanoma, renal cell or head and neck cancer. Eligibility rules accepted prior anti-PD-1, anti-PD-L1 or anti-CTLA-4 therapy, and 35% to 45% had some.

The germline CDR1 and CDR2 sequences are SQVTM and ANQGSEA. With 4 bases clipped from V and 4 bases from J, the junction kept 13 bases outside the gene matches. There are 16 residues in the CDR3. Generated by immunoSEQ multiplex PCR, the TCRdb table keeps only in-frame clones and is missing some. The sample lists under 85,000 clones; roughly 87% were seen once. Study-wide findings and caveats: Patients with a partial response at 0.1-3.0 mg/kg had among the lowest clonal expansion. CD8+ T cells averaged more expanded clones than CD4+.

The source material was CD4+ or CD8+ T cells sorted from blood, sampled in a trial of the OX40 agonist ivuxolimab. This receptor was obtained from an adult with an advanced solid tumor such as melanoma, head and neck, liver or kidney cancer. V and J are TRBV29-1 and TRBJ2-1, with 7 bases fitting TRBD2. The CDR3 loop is CSVGGTLGEGYNEQFF. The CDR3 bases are TGCAGCGTTGGCGGTACTTTGGGGGAGGGTTACAATGAGCAGTTCTTC.